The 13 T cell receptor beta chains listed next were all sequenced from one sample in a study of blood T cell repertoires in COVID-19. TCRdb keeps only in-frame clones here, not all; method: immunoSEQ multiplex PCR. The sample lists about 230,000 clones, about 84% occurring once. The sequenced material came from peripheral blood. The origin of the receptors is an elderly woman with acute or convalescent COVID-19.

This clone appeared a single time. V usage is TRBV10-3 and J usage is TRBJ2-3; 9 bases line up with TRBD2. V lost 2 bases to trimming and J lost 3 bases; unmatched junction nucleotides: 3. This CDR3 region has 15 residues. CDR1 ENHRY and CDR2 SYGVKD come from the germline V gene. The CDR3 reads CAISEGGRATDTQYF. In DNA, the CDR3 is TGTGCCATCAGTGAGGGCGGGAGGGCTACAGATACGCAGTATTTT.

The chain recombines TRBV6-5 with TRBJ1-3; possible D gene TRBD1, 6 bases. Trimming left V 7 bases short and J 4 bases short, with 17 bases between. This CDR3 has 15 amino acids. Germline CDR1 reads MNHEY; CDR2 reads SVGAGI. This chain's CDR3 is CASIPEGRGGNTIYF. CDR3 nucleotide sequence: TGTGCCAGCATTCCCGAGGGCAGGGGAGGAAACACCATATATTTT.

The CDR3 DNA sequence: TGTGCCACCAGCAGAGTCCAAGTTACTAGCTCCTATAATTCACCCCTCCACTTT. This encodes CATSRVQVTSSYNSPLHF. The chain combines TRBV15 with TRBJ1-6, with D uncertain. In germline, CDR1 is LNHNV, CDR2 YYDKDF (reference sequence). V was clipped by 1 base and J by 0 bases, with 13 bases between them. This CDR3 region has 18 residues. The full variable domain, completed using reference TRBV15 and TRBJ1-6, is DAMVIQNPRYQVTQFGKPVTLSCSQTLNHNVMYWYQQKSSQAPKLLFHYYDKDFNNEADTPDNFQSRRPNTSFCFLDIRSPGLGDTAMYLCATSRVQVTSSYNSPLHFGNGTRLTVT.

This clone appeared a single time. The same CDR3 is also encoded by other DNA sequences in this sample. The CDR3 region has the DNA TGTGCCAGCAGCTTGGGCCAGGGGGCGACTGAAGCTTTCTTT. Encoded protein: CASSLGQGATEAFF. V usage is TRBV5-4 and J usage is TRBJ1-1, with TRBD1 identical over 8 bases. The CDR3 covers 14 residues. Germline V gives CDR1 SGHNT, CDR2 YYREEE (reference sequence). V lost 0 bases and J lost 5; bases outside the gene matches: 3. Complete variable domain (other parts from reference TRBV5-4 and TRBJ1-1): ETGVTQSPTHLIKTRGQQVTLRCSSQSGHNTVSWYQQALGQGPQFIFQYYREEENGRGNFPPRFSGLQFPNYSSELNVNALELDDSALYLCASSLGQGATEAFFGQGTRLTVV.

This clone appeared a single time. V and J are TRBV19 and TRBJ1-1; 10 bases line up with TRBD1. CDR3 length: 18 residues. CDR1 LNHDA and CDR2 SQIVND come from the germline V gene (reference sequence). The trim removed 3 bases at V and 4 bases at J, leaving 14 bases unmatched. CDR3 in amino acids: CASSMPRQGASLVTEAFF. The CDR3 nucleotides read TGTGCCAGTAGTATGCCGCGACAGGGGGCGTCGCTGGTCACTGAAGCTTTCTTT.

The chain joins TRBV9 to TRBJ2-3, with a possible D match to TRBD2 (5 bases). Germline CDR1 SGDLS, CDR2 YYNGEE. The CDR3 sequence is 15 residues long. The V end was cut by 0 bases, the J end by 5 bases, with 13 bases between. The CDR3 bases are TGTGCCAGCAGCGTAGGATGGGCCGCGGGAGATACGCAGTATTTT. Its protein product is CASSVGWAAGDTQYF.

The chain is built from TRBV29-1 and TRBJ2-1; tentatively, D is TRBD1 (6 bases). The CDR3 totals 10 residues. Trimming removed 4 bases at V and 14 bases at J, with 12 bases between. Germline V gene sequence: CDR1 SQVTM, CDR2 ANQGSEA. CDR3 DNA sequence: TGCAGCGTTGTGTCACAGGGTGAGTTCTTC. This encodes CSVVSQGEFF.

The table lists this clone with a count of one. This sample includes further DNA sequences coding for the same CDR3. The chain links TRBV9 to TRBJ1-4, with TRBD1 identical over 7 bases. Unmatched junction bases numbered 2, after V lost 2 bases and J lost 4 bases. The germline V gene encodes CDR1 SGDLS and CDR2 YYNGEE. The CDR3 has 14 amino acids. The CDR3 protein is CASSVGTVNEKLFF. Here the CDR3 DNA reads TGTGCCAGCAGCGTCGGGACAGTTAATGAAAAACTGTTTTTT.

CDR3 coding DNA: TGCAGCGTCGACAGGGGGTCTCCCTACAATGAGCAGTTCTTC. Translating it yields CSVDRGSPYNEQFF. The genes are TRBV29-1 and TRBJ2-1, with 9 bases that match TRBD1. Germline CDR1 is SQVTM and CDR2 is ANQGSEA. Trimming cost V 6 bases and J 2 bases; bases outside gene matches: 5. This CDR3 region has 14 residues.

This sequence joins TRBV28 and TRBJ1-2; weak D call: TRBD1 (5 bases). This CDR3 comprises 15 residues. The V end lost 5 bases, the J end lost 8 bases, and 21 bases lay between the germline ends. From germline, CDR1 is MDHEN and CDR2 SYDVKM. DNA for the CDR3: TGTGCCAGCAGTCGACAGACCGACGGAGAAAGGGGCTACACCTTC. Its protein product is CASSRQTDGERGYTF.

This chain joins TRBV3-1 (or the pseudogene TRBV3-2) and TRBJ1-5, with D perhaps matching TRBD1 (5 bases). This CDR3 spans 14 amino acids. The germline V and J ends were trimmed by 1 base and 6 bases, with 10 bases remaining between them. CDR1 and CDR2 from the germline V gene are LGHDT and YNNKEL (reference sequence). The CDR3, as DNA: TGTGCCAGCAGCCAAGGGGGGGAAGGTCAGCCCCAGCATTTT. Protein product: CASSQGGEGQPQHF.

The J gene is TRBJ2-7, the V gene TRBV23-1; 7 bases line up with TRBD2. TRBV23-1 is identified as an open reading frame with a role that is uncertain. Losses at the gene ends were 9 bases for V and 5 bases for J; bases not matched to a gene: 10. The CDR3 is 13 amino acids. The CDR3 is CASKAGRPDEQYF. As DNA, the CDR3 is TGCGCCAGTAAAGCGGGACGCCCTGACGAGCAGTACTTC.

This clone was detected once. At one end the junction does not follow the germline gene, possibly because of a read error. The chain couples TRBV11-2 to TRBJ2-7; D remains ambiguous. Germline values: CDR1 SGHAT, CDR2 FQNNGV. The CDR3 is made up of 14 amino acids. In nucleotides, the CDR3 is TGTGCCAGCAGCCTAGACCCTAGCTCCTACGAGCAGTACTTC. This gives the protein CASSLDPSSYEQYF.